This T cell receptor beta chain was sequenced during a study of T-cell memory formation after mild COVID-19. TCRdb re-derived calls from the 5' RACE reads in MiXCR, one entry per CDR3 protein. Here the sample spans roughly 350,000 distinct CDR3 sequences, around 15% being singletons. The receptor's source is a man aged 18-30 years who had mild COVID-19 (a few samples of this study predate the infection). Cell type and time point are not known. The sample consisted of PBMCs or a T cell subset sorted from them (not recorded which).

CDR3 sequence reads: CASSGGGRNSPLHF. For the CDR3, the DNA is TGTGCCAGCAGTGGCGGGGGCCGTAATTCACCCCTCCACTTT. The chain carries TRBV2 and TRBJ1-6; maybe TRBD1 (6 bases). CDR1 is SNHLY, CDR2 FYNNEI, per germline. Trimming shortened V by 4 bases and J by 6 bases, and 10 bases separated the two germline ends. There are 14 residues in the CDR3.